These T cell receptor beta chains were read from a single sample in a study of cytomegalovirus exposure and HLA in healthy donors. Using immunoSEQ multiplex PCR, the repertoire was profiled, and TCRdb retains in-frame clones only, with some absent. The profile covers some 140,000 clones, with approximately 79% appearing a single time and 1.1% taken by the ten largest. The sequenced sample consisted of PBMCs. The receptors originated from a male donor in good health and CMV-seronegative. Each CDR3 is given without its conserved first and last residue. Where a row states a size, it is once, few, many or the class of an expanded clone; other rows omit it.

clone size,V gene,J gene,CDR3 protein
.,TRBV6-5,TRBJ1-2,ASNQAARGRGYT
.,TRBV27,TRBJ2-7,ASRQGGHEQY
.,TRBV7-8,TRBJ2-7,ASSLSQGYEQY
.,TRBV4-3,TRBJ1-3,ASSQITGGLSGNTIY
once,TRBV6-5,TRBJ1-3,ASSRGISGNTIY
.,TRBV11-2,TRBJ1-6,ASSERGRGNSPLH
.,TRBV27,TRBJ1-6,ASSLAGQLH
.,TRBV6-1,TRBJ2-1,ASSEVPDRAYNEQF
few,TRBV4-3,TRBJ1-2,ASSLGQGNYGYT
.,TRBV7-2,TRBJ1-2,ASSSWQGVGGYT